The 30 T cell receptor beta chains given below trace back to one sample, sequenced in a study of T-cell reconstitution after alpha-beta-depleted transplantation in children. Preparation of the TCRbeta library used unique molecular identifiers. In TCRdb, the PCR reads were re-called with MiXCR into one record per CDR3 protein. This repertoire shows 450,000 to 550,000 distinct CDR3 sequences, about an eighth found once; its top ten account for about 15%. Sequences were derived from PBMCs, mostly from graft donor cells, sampled 180 days after TCRalphabeta/CD19-depleted stem cell transplant. These receptors were taken from a female patient under 10 years old who had a stem cell transplant for aplastic anemia, so the T cells may come from the graft donor.

In its sample, this clonotype was seen many times. V is TRBV12-3 or TRBV12-4 and J is TRBJ2-4, with 8 bases aligning to TRBD1. The V segment lost 6 bases and the J segment 8 bases; nucleotides outside the gene matches: 21. The CDR3 length is 18 residues. The DNA of the CDR3 is TGTGCCAGCAGCCCACAGGGACGGACAGGGACCCCAGGGGACATTCAGTACTTC. It is translated as CASSPQGRTGTPGDIQYF.

The chain is built from TRBV7-8 and TRBJ1-2; unclear D gene. V lost 2 bases to trimming and J lost 4 bases, with 11 bases between them. CDR1 is SGHVS, CDR2 FQNEAQ, per germline. The CDR3 is 14 residues long. In DNA form, the CDR3 reads TGTGCCAGCAGCTTAAGTGCCACCCTCTATGGCTACACCTTC. It specifies CASSLSATLYGYTF.

This clonotype appeared a few times. The rearrangement links TRBV5-1 to TRBJ2-1, with D possibly being TRBD2 (6 bases). Germline loops: CDR1 SGHRS, CDR2 YFSETQ. The CDR3 spans 14 residues. The V end was cut by 0 bases, the J end by 6 bases, with 10 bases between. The CDR3 loop is CASSLGGTANEQFF. DNA for the CDR3: TGCGCCAGCAGCTTGGGGGGGACTGCCAATGAGCAGTTCTTC.

V and J are TRBV28 and TRBJ2-7, with D possibly TRBD2 on 6 matching bases. CDR1 and CDR2 from the germline V gene are MDHEN and SYDVKM. V shed 8 bases and J shed 1 base, with 12 bases lying between them. The CDR3 runs 13 residues. CDR3 bases: TGTGCCAGCGGCCCGGGACTTTCCTACGAGCAGTACGTC. Translated, it gives CASGPGLSYEQYV.

For the CDR3, the DNA is TGTGCCAGCAGCAAACGACTCTCGGGCCTGAACGAGCAGTACTTC. As protein: CASSKRLSGLNEQYF. V is TRBV7-9 and J is TRBJ2-7; no clear D gene. Trimming shortened V by 5 bases and J by 5 bases, and 19 bases separated the two germline ends. Germline CDR1 and CDR2: SEHNR and FQNEAQ (reference sequence). The CDR3 totals 15 residues.

This chain connects TRBV7-9 to TRBJ1-2; D call uncertain. V lost 1 base and J lost 6, with 12 bases in between. The CDR3 runs to 14 residues. Germline assignment: CDR1 SEHNR and CDR2 FQNEAQ (reference sequence). The CDR3 region has the DNA TGTGCCAGCAGCTTAGTGGTGACGGGGAATGGCTACACCTTC. Its protein is CASSLVVTGNGYTF.

The gene calls are TRBV29-1 and TRBJ2-5; 7 nucleotides align to TRBD1. From germline, CDR1 is SQVTM and CDR2 ANQGSEA. Trimming at V came to 7 bases and at J to 1 base, leaving 6 bases not matched to a gene. This CDR3 spans 13 amino acids. The CDR3 DNA reads as TGCAGCGCCGTCGGGACAGTCCAAGAGACCCAGTACTTC. It encodes CSAVGTVQETQYF.

V usage is TRBV5-1 and J usage is TRBJ2-4; TRBD2 might be the D (6 bases). Trimming pared 3 bases from V and 0 bases from J, leaving 13 bases between. Per the germline V gene, CDR1 is SGHRS and CDR2 is YFSETQ. The CDR3 length is 16 residues. CDR3 sequence (DNA): TGCGCCAGCAGCTACGAGCGGGCACTAGCCAAAAACATTCAGTACTTC. Translated, it gives CASSYERALAKNIQYF.

The chain joins TRBV6-2 or TRBV6-3 to TRBJ2-7, with 9 bases matching TRBD2. The germline CDR1 and CDR2 sequences are MNHEY and SVGEGT. The CDR3 is 14 amino acids. After removal of 2 bases from V and 7 bases from J, the junction contained 6 bases not matched to a gene. CDR3 DNA: TGTGCCAGCAGTTACGGCGGGAGGGCCCTTGAGCAGTACTTC. This gives the protein CASSYGGRALEQYF.

J is TRBJ2-5 and V is TRBV20-1; TRBD2 might be the D (6 bases). The CDR3 is 11 amino acids. The germline V and J ends were trimmed by 5 bases and 4 bases, with 8 bases remaining between them. Germline V gene sequence: CDR1 DFQATT, CDR2 SNEGSKA (reference sequence). DNA of the CDR3: TGCAGTGCTGGTAGCGGAGAGACCCAGTACTTC. This codes for CSAGSGETQYF.

The genes are TRBV30 and TRBJ1-1, with a tentative D call TRBD1 (5 bases). This CDR3 contains 12 residues. The V gene lost 8 bases and the J gene lost 3 bases, with 13 bases spanning the gap. CDR1 and CDR2 from the germline V gene are GTSNPN and SVGIG (reference sequence). CDR3 coding DNA: TGTGCCCGCAAAAAAGGGGACACTGAAGCTTTCTTT. Its translation is CARKKGDTEAFF.

This clonotype was picked up a small number of times. V usage is TRBV7-2 and J usage is TRBJ1-1; D remains ambiguous. The V and J ends lost 1 base and 8 bases respectively, with 8 bases between them. CDR1 is SGHTA and CDR2 is FQGNSA in the germline V gene. This CDR3 is 12 amino acids long. The CDR3 sequence is CASSLVPAEAFF. CDR3 nucleotide sequence: TGTGCCAGCAGCTTAGTACCAGCCGAAGCTTTCTTT.

This clonotype occurred many times. This chain connects TRBV28 to TRBJ1-6; 10 nucleotides agree with TRBD1. The germline V gene encodes CDR1 MDHEN and CDR2 SYDVKM. This CDR3 has 16 amino acids. V lost 5 bases and J lost 9; bases outside the gene matches: 10. Here the CDR3 reads CASSLPDRGVASPLHF. As DNA, the CDR3 is TGTGCCAGCAGTCTCCCGGACAGGGGGGTTGCTTCACCCCTCCACTTT.

The J gene is TRBJ1-4, the V gene TRBV7-2; D is ambiguous. This CDR3 region has 17 residues. The V gene's germline CDR1 is SGHTA and CDR2 FQGNSA. Trimming took off 6 bases at V and 3 bases at J, with 20 bases between the two ends. CDR3 coding DNA: TGTGCCAGCAGTGGTCGGGGTGCCCTCGCGGCTAATGAAAAACTGTTTTTT. Encoded protein: CASSGRGALAANEKLFF. The complete variable domain, with remaining parts taken from reference TRBV7-2 and TRBJ1-4, reads GAGVSQSPSNKVTEKGKDVELRCDPISGHTALYWYRQSLGQGLEFLIYFQGNSAPDKSGLPSDRFSAERTGGSVSTLTIQRTQQEDSAVYLCASSGRGALAANEKLFFGSGTQLSVL.

The chain couples TRBV7-2 to TRBJ2-7; D is perhaps TRBD2 (9 bases). The CDR3 is 17 residues long. The V end lost 5 bases, the J end lost 5 bases, and 25 bases lay between the germline ends. The germline CDR1 and CDR2 sequences are SGHTA and FQGNSA. This CDR3 reads CASSQDREGIAGDEQYF. CDR3 nucleotides: TGTGCCAGCAGCCAGGACAGGGAAGGAATAGCGGGGGACGAGCAGTACTTC.

This clonotype was seen many times. The V and J genes are TRBV14 and TRBJ1-2, with D perhaps matching TRBD1 (6 bases). This CDR3 has 14 residues. Germline assignment: CDR1 SGHDN and CDR2 FVKESK. The V end lost 0 bases, the J end lost 9 bases, and 14 bases lay between the germline ends. DNA of the CDR3: TGTGCCAGCAGCCAAGATCTGGACAGCCCCCGCTACACCTTC. Its protein is CASSQDLDSPRYTF. The whole variable domain, remainder taken from reference TRBV14 and TRBJ1-2, is EAGVTQFPSHSVIEKGQTVTLRCDPISGHDNLYWYRRVMGKEIKFLLHFVKESKQDESGMPNNRFLAERTGGTYSTLKVQPAELEDSGVYFCASSQDLDSPRYTFGSGTRLTVV.

This clonotype was seen a few times. J is TRBJ2-2 and V is TRBV7-9, with TRBD1 matching over 7 bases. The CDR3 contains 16 residues. Trimming at V came to 0 bases and at J to 5 bases, leaving 6 bases not matched to a gene. Germline V gene lookup returns CDR1 SEHNR and CDR2 FQNEAQ (reference sequence). CDR3 sequence: CASSLAAGGSTGELFF. The DNA for the CDR3 is TGTGCCAGCAGCTTAGCGGCAGGGGGAAGTACCGGGGAGCTGTTTTTT. Complete variable domain (other parts from reference TRBV7-9 and TRBJ2-2): DTGVSQNPRHKITKRGQNVTFRCDPISEHNRLYWYRQTLGQGPEFLTYFQNEAQLEKSRLLSDRFSAERPKGSFSTLEIQRTEQGDSAMYLCASSLAAGGSTGELFFGEGSRLTVL.

Only a few counts were recorded for this clonotype. The J gene is TRBJ2-7, the V gene TRBV6-1; 9 bases are shared with TRBD1. Germline CDR1 MNHNS, CDR2 SASEGT. V trimming: 6 bases; J trimming: 3 bases; junction bases outside the gene matches: 9. The CDR3 spans 15 residues. The CDR3 DNA sequence: TGTGCCAGCAGAATTTCGGGACAGGGAATCTACGAGCAGTACTTC. Encoded protein: CASRISGQGIYEQYF.

This clonotype was counted between two and nine times. The chain uses TRBV12-3 or TRBV12-4 and TRBJ1-5, with a possible D match to TRBD1 (6 bases). V lost 3 bases and J lost 5, with 14 bases in between. The CDR3 totals 15 residues. The CDR3 protein is CASSFFGGRYQPQHF. Written as DNA, the CDR3 is TGTGCCAGCAGTTTTTTCGGGGGGCGGTATCAGCCCCAGCATTTT.

This clonotype was detected only a few times. The chain recombines TRBV19 with TRBJ2-1, with 8 bases identical to TRBD1. Germline V lookup: CDR1 LNHDA, CDR2 SQIVND (reference sequence). V dropped 5 bases and J dropped 5; count of bases not matched to a gene: 17. The CDR3 extends over 18 amino acids. DNA for the CDR3: TGTGCCAGTAGTTACCCGGACAGGGAGCCAAGGGTGGACAATGAGCAGTTCTTC. Protein product: CASSYPDREPRVDNEQFF. The full variable domain, in which reference TRBV19 and TRBJ2-1 provide the parts outside the CDR3, is DGGITQSPKYLFRKEGQNVTLSCEQNLNHDAMYWYRQDPGQGLRLIYYSQIVNDFQKGDIAEGYSVSREKKESFPLTVTSAQKNPTAFYLCASSYPDREPRVDNEQFFGPGTRLTVL.

The chain joins TRBV5-5 to TRBJ2-7, with TRBD2 matching 8 bases. The ends lost 1 base at V and 5 bases at J; junction bases unmatched: 11. The CDR3 sequence is 16 residues long. Germline CDR1 and CDR2: SGHKS and YYEKEE (reference sequence). The chain's CDR3 is CASSLIFSGAPNEQYF. For the CDR3, the DNA is TGTGCCAGCAGCTTGATTTTTAGCGGGGCCCCCAACGAGCAGTACTTC.

This clonotype has more than one count but fewer than ten. The chain carries TRBV18 and TRBJ1-1; the D gene is possibly TRBD1 (5 bases). In germline, CDR1 is KGHSH, CDR2 LQKENI. CDR3 length equals 13 residues. V dropped 2 bases and J dropped 8 bases, with 12 bases sitting between them. The CDR3 DNA sequence: TGTGCCAGCTCACCAAGTAGGGGTGGAGAAGCTTTCTTT. Translated, it gives CASSPSRGGEAFF.

The DNA for the CDR3 is TGTGCCACCAGTGAGGGGCACAGGACTACTGAAGCTTTCTTT. Translated, it gives CATSEGHRTTEAFF. This chain uses TRBV24-1 with TRBJ1-1, with D possibly TRBD1 on 5 matching bases. This CDR3 spans 14 amino acids. In germline, CDR1 is KGHDR, CDR2 SFDVKD. V shed 4 bases and J shed 5 bases, with 13 bases lying between them.

The chain has TRBV20-1 and TRBJ2-7; the match to TRBD1 covers 9 bases. The V segment lost 0 bases and the J segment 8 bases; nucleotides outside the gene matches: 5. CDR1 is DFQATT and CDR2 is SNEGSKA in the germline V gene (reference sequence). CDR3 length equals 13 residues. The CDR3 is CSARDNGQGKQYV. As DNA, the CDR3 is TGCAGTGCTAGAGATAACGGACAGGGGAAGCAGTACGTC.

This clonotype was seen many times. This chain uses TRBV12-3 or TRBV12-4 with TRBJ1-1, with TRBD1 as a possible D gene (6 bases). Trimming cost V 4 bases and J 4 bases, with 22 bases left between them. The CDR3 covers 17 residues. CDR3 bases: TGTGCCAGCAGTTCCCGCGGGCCGGGGGCTCGGGGCACTGAAGCTTTCTTT. Encoded protein: CASSSRGPGARGTEAFF.

CDR3 sequence reads: CASSTGGQETQYF. DNA of the CDR3: TGTGCCAGCTCCACAGGGGGCCAAGAGACCCAGTACTTC. This chain uses TRBV18 with TRBJ2-5; 8 nucleotides line up with TRBD1. The CDR3 contains 13 residues. Germline V gives CDR1 KGHSH, CDR2 LQKENI. The V gene end was trimmed by 6 bases and the J gene end by 1 base; junction bases not matched to a gene: 1.

The chain links TRBV5-1 to TRBJ2-1; no clear D. The CDR3 is 16 residues long. Trimming stripped 4 bases from V and 4 bases from J, with 18 bases between. Germline V lookup: CDR1 SGHRS, CDR2 YFSETQ. CDR3 nucleotides: TGCGCCAGCAGCACCCGATACACCCTGGAATACAATGAGCAGTTCTTC. It codes for CASSTRYTLEYNEQFF. The variable domain in full, with the rest retrieved from reference TRBV5-1 and TRBJ2-1, is KAGVTQTPRYLIKTRGQQVTLSCSPISGHRSVSWYQQTPGQGLQFLFEYFSETQRNKGNFPGRFSGRQFSNSRSEMNVSTLELGDSALYLCASSTRYTLEYNEQFFGPGTRLTVL.

This clonotype was counted a few times. The chain is built from TRBV12-3 or TRBV12-4 and TRBJ1-5; no clear D gene. With 3 bases removed from V and 4 bases from J, the gap between germline ends came to 10 bases. CDR3 length equals 14 residues. The CDR3 loop is CASSLSAANQPQHF. CDR3 coding DNA: TGTGCCAGCAGTTTGTCGGCAGCTAATCAGCCCCAGCATTTT.

This clonotype was counted only a few times. The chain uses TRBV6-5 and TRBJ1-5; D is ambiguous. The V gene's germline CDR1 is MNHEY and CDR2 SVGAGI. V lost 2 bases and J 5 bases, leaving 10 bases between the germline ends. This CDR3 is 14 amino acids long. This chain's CDR3 is CASSYDGFDQPQHF. Here the CDR3 DNA reads TGTGCCAGCAGTTACGACGGTTTCGATCAGCCCCAGCATTTT.

In this sample, this clonotype turned up many times. The chain is built from TRBV5-1 and TRBJ2-2; a weak D match, TRBD2 (5 bases). Trimming cost V 0 bases and J 5 bases, with 11 bases left between them. The CDR3 is 15 residues long. Germline lookup yields CDR1 SGHRS and CDR2 YFSETQ. The CDR3 region is CASSLAAGPTGELFF. The CDR3, as DNA: TGCGCCAGCAGCTTGGCCGCGGGTCCGACCGGGGAGCTGTTTTTT.